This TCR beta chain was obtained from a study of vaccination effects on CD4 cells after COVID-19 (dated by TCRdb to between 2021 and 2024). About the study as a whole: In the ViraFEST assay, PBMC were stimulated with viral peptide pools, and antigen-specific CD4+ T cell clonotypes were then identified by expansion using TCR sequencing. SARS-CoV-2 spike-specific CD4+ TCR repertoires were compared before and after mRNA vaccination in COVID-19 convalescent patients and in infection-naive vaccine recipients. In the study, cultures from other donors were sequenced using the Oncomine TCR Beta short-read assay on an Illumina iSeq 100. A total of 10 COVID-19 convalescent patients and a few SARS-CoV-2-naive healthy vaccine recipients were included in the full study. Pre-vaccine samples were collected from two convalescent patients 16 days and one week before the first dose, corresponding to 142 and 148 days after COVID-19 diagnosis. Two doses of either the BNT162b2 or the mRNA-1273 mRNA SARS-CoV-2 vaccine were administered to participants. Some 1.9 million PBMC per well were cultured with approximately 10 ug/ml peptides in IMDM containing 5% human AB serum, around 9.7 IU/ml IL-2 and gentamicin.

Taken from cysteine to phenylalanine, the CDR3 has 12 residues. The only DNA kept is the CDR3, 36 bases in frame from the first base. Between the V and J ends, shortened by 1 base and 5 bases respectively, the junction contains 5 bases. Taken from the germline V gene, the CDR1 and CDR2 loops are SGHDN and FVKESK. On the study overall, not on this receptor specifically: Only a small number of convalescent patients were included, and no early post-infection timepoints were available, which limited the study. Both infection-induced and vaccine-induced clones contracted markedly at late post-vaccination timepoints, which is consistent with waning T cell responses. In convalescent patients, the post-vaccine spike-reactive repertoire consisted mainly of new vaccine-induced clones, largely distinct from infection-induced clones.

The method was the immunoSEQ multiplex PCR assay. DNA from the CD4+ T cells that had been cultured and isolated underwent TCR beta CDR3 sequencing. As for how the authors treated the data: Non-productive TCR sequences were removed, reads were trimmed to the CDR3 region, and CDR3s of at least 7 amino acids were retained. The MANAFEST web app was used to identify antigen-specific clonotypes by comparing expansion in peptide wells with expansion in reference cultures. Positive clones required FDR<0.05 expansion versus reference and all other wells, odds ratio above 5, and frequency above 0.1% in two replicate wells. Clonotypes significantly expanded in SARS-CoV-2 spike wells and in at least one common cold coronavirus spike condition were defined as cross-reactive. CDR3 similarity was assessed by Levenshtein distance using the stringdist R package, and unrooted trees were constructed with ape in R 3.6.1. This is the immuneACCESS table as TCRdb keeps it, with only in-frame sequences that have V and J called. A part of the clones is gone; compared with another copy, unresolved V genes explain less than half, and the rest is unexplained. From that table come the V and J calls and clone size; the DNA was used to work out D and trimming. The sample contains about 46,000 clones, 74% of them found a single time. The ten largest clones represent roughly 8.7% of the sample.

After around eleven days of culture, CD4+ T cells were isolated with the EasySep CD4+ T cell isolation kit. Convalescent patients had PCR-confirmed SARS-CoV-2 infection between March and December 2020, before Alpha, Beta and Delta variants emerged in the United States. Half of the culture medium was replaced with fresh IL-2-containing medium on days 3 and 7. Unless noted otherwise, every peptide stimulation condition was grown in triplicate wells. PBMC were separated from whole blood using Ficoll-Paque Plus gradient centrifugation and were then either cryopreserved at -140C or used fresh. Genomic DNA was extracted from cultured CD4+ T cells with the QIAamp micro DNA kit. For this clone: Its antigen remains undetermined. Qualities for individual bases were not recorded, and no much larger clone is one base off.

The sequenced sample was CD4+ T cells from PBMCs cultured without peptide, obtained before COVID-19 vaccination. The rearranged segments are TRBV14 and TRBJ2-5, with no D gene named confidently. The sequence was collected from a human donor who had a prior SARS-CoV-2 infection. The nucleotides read TGTGCCAGCAGCCAAGCTTGGGAGACCCAGTACTTC. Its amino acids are CASSQAWETQYF.